This T cell receptor (beta chain) was profiled in a study of T-cell memory formation after mild COVID-19. Germline CDR1 is LGHNA and CDR2 is YNFKEQ. This CDR3 region has 16 residues. With 0 bases clipped from V and 4 bases from J, the junction kept 3 bases outside the gene matches. In TCRdb, the 5' RACE reads were re-called with MiXCR into one record per CDR3 protein. In the table there are 200,000 to 250,000 distinct CDR3 sequences, roughly a tenth of which are singletons. This clonotype occurred a few times. Its antigen remains unknown. Study outcomes and limitations: Some clones that responded turned up in pre-infection memory, which suggests that cross-reactive memory joined in.

This TCR was recovered from a young man who had mild COVID-19 (a few samples of this study predate the infection). Cell type and time point are not known. The specimen was PBMCs or a T cell subset sorted from them (not recorded which). The chain uses TRBV4-2 and TRBJ2-3; 11 nucleotides line up with TRBD1. CDR3: CASSQEGQGGADTQYF. The CDR3 DNA reads TGTGCCAGCAGCCAAGAGGGACAGGGGGGTGCAGATACGCAGTATTTT.